This TCR beta chain came from a study of vaccination and CD4 T cells after COVID-19. For the study at large: The study enrolled six male and four female convalescents, two of whom were Hispanic.

The Oncomine TCR Beta short-read assay sequenced DNA from cultured CD4+ T cells. It was cultured CD4+ T cells from which genomic DNA was extracted. TCRdb processed the PCR reads anew with MiXCR; each CDR3 protein has one entry. The repertoire holds over 15,000 distinct CDR3 sequences, with over 55% as singletons. Treatment described: roughly 11-day PBMC culture with coronavirus spike peptide pools or control peptides (ViraFEST assay). It was after less than eleven days of culture that CD4+ T cells were isolated by negative selection. Deletions cut 4 bases from V and 0 bases from J, with 8 bases between. Germline CDR1 and CDR2: SGHNT and YYREEE (reference sequence). The CDR3 consists of 15 residues. Of note for this clonotype: Its matching antigen is unknown.

Study findings and constraints: Convalescent patients displayed spike mono-reactivity in 304 of 307 vaccine-specific clones.

The sequences come from CD4+ T cells from blood, cultured in vitro, collected after SARS-CoV-2 vaccination. V gene TRBV5-4 combines with J gene TRBJ2-6, with D uncertain. This TCR came from a human donor who had recovered from COVID-19. The CDR3 sequence: CASSAPGSGANVLTF. CDR3 in DNA: TGTGCCAGCAGCGCCCCGGGCTCTGGGGCCAACGTCCTGACTTTC.